These 26 T cell receptor beta chains share one sample of origin, sequenced in a study of blood T cell repertoires in COVID-19. Sequencing was performed with immunoSEQ multiplex PCR; in TCRdb, only in-frame clones are kept and a portion is missing. The table has 15,000 to 25,000 clones, around nine tenths seen once. Sequenced material: peripheral blood. These receptors came from a human donor in a cohort sampled during active COVID-19.

This chain connects TRBV2 to TRBJ2-5, with 7 nucleotides matching TRBD1. The V segment lost 2 bases and the J segment 2 bases; nucleotides outside the gene matches: 2. The CDR3 spans 14 residues. In germline, CDR1 is SNHLY, CDR2 FYNNEI. The CDR3 here is CASSEMDRQETQYF. The CDR3 DNA reads as TGTGCCAGCAGTGAAATGGACAGGCAAGAGACCCAGTACTTC.

The chain is built from TRBV19 and TRBJ2-5, with a tentative D call TRBD2 (5 bases). This CDR3 contains 16 residues. Germline V CDR1 and CDR2: LNHDA, SQIVND (reference sequence). Trimming took off 0 bases at V and 3 bases at J, with 14 bases between the two ends. CDR3 loop: CASSIDLFTGKETQYF. CDR3 coding DNA: TGTGCCAGTAGTATAGACCTATTCACGGGGAAAGAGACCCAGTACTTC.

The chain joins TRBV5-4 to TRBJ2-3, with 7 bases fitting TRBD2. Germline CDR1 reads SGHNT; CDR2 reads YYREEE (reference sequence). CDR3 length: 13 residues. Trimming removed 5 bases from V and 4 bases from J; junction bases left unmatched: 4. Written as DNA, the CDR3 is TGTGCCAGCAGAAATGCGGGGGCAGATACGCAGTATTTT. Its protein product is CASRNAGADTQYF.

The rearrangement joins TRBV29-1 to TRBJ2-5; 7 bases are shared with TRBD1. The junction had 8 bases not matched to a gene; V was cut back by 6 bases and J by 1 base. The CDR3 is 14 residues long. The germline V gene encodes CDR1 SQVTM and CDR2 ANQGSEA. CDR3 protein: CSVVKQGIQETQYF. The CDR3 DNA is TGCAGCGTCGTTAAACAGGGGATCCAAGAGACCCAGTACTTC.

This chain links TRBV2 with TRBJ2-2, with no clear D. There are 14 residues in the CDR3. Deletions cut 7 bases from V and 7 bases from J, with 16 bases between. CDR1 and CDR2 (germline): SNHLY, FYNNEI. The CDR3 here is CASKVGYSGGELFF. The CDR3 DNA reads TGTGCCAGCAAGGTGGGCTATTCTGGCGGGGAGCTGTTTTTT. Full variable domain (rest looked up from reference TRBV2 and TRBJ2-2): EPEVTQTPSHQVTQMGQEVILRCVPISNHLYFYWYRQILGQKVEFLVSFYNNEISEKSEIFDDQFSVERPDGSNFTLKIRSTKLEDSAMYFCASKVGYSGGELFFGEGSRLTVL.

This clone was recorded once. The V and J genes are TRBV12-5 and TRBJ2-7; weak D call: TRBD2 (6 bases). CDR1 LGHNT and CDR2 FRNRAP come from the germline V gene. This CDR3 region has 14 residues. Between the trimmed V and J ends, which lost 8 bases and 0 bases, there was a span of 14 bases. The CDR3: CASFRDSSSYEQYF. The CDR3 DNA follows: TGTGCTAGTTTTCGGGACTCGAGCTCCTACGAGCAGTACTTC.

The chain uses TRBV7-2 and TRBJ2-5, with 10 bases that match TRBD2. The CDR3 loop spans 16 amino acids. The V segment lost 4 bases and the J segment 6 bases; nucleotides outside the gene matches: 11. CDR1 is SGHTA and CDR2 is FQGNSA in the germline V gene. As DNA, the CDR3 is TGTGCCAGCAGCTCTGATAGCGGGGGGCGGCAACAGACCCAGTACTTC. Amino acid sequence: CASSSDSGGRQQTQYF.

The gene calls are TRBV9 and TRBJ1-1; 8 bases fit TRBD1. The germline V gene encodes CDR1 SGDLS and CDR2 YYNGEE. This CDR3 has 15 amino acids. Germline trimming cut 4 bases from V and 2 bases from J; bases unmatched to any gene: 7. CDR3 coding DNA: TGTGCCAGCAGCCCACAAGGACAGGGAAACACTGAAGCTTTCTTT. Its protein is CASSPQGQGNTEAFF.

This rearrangement joins TRBV5-1 to TRBJ1-1, with 10 bases identical to TRBD1. The germline V gene encodes CDR1 SGHRS and CDR2 YFSETQ. The trim removed 4 bases at V and 5 bases at J, leaving 8 bases unmatched. The CDR3 runs 15 residues. The CDR3, as DNA: TGCGCCAGCAGCCTGCGGACAGGGGGTAGGACTGAAGCTTTCTTT. Translating gives CASSLRTGGRTEAFF.

The chain is built from TRBV9 and TRBJ2-2; D gene uncertain. The CDR3 consists of 13 residues. V was trimmed by 3 bases and J by 6 bases, leaving 9 bases between them. In germline, CDR1 is SGDLS, CDR2 YYNGEE. The CDR3 bases are TGTGCCAGCAGCGCCCAGGTGGCCGGGGAGCTGTTTTTT. Its translation is CASSAQVAGELFF.

The chain joins TRBV5-6 to TRBJ1-2; D not certain. Trimming cost V 0 bases and J 0 bases, with 9 bases left between them. Germline V gene data show CDR1 as SGHDT and CDR2 as YYEEEE. This CDR3 comprises 15 residues. As DNA, the CDR3 is TGTGCCAGCAGCTTGGTTCAGGTATCTAACTATGGCTACACCTTC. Protein: CASSLVQVSNYGYTF.

The gene calls are TRBV18 and TRBJ1-2, with 7 bases lining up with TRBD1. CDR3 size: 16 residues. Trimming cost V 2 bases and J 8 bases; bases outside gene matches: 14. CDR1 KGHSH and CDR2 LQKENI come from the germline V gene. The CDR3 coding sequence is TGTGCCAGCTCACCAAACCCCCAGACAGGGCCTCAGGGCTACACCTTC. Residues: CASSPNPQTGPQGYTF.

This clone was detected only a few times. V is TRBV5-1 and J is TRBJ1-2; D is possibly TRBD1 (5 bases). Germline CDR1 SGHRS, CDR2 YFSETQ. The length of the CDR3 is 13 residues. V was clipped by 4 bases and J by 5 bases, with 12 bases between them. CDR3 region: CASSAGRTYGYTF. The CDR3 nucleotides read TGCGCCAGCAGCGCGGGACGGACTTATGGCTACACCTTC. Supplemented by reference TRBV5-1 and TRBJ1-2, the full variable domain reads KAGVTQTPRYLIKTRGQQVTLSCSPISGHRSVSWYQQTPGQGLQFLFEYFSETQRNKGNFPGRFSGRQFSNSRSEMNVSTLELGDSALYLCASSAGRTYGYTFGSGTRLTVV.

The chain has TRBV10-3 and TRBJ2-5; D uncertain. CDR3 length equals 13 residues. Germline V gene lookup returns CDR1 ENHRY and CDR2 SYGVKD. Between the trimmed V and J ends, which lost 3 bases and 5 bases, there was a span of 10 bases. CDR3 nucleotides: TGTGCCATCAGTGATGTTACGAGGGAGACCCAGTACTTC. This codes for CAISDVTRETQYF.

The chain has TRBV5-1 and TRBJ1-6; perhaps TRBD1 as D (6 bases). The CDR3 is made up of 13 amino acids. Trimming took 7 bases from V and 6 from J, leaving 11 bases between them. Germline CDR1 and CDR2: SGHRS and YFSETQ. The CDR3 DNA follows: TGCGCCAGCGGAGAAGGGGGTAATTCACCCCTCCACTTT. Encoded protein: CASGEGGNSPLHF. Full variable domain (outside the CDR3, taken from reference TRBV5-1 and TRBJ1-6): KAGVTQTPRYLIKTRGQQVTLSCSPISGHRSVSWYQQTPGQGLQFLFEYFSETQRNKGNFPGRFSGRQFSNSRSEMNVSTLELGDSALYLCASGEGGNSPLHFGNGTRLTVT.

This chain connects TRBV6-6 to TRBJ1-1, with TRBD1 identical over 7 bases. The CDR3 runs 15 residues. From germline, CDR1 is MNHNY and CDR2 SVGAGI (reference sequence). The V segment lost 4 bases and the J segment 8 bases; nucleotides outside the gene matches: 13. CDR3 in DNA: TGTGCCAGCAGTTGGACGGGGGACAGCCTTTTGGAAGCTTTCTTT. Its protein is CASSWTGDSLLEAFF.

The chain carries TRBV2 and TRBJ2-6; D might be TRBD2 (6 bases). CDR1 and CDR2 from the germline V gene are SNHLY and FYNNEI. This CDR3 spans 16 amino acids. The germline V and J ends were trimmed by 4 bases and 0 bases, with 10 bases remaining between them. The CDR3 DNA follows: TGTGCCAGCAGTGGGGGACTCTTCTCTGGGGCCAACGTCCTGACTTTC. This encodes CASSGGLFSGANVLTF.

This chain links TRBV7-8 with TRBJ1-2; D is uncertain. Looked up from germline, CDR1 is SGHVS and CDR2 is FQNEAQ. Trimming removed 7 bases at V and 0 bases at J, with 21 bases between. The CDR3 has 17 residues. The CDR3 coding sequence is TGTGCCAGCACCCACTCGGGGTGGGGAGCACCTAACTATGGCTACACCTTC. It yields the protein CASTHSGWGAPNYGYTF.

This chain links TRBV7-2 with TRBJ1-2; TRBD1 matches at 7 bases. The ends lost 3 bases at V and 5 bases at J; junction bases unmatched: 12. The CDR3 contains 16 residues. The germline gives CDR1 SGHTA, CDR2 FQGNSA. CDR3 loop: CASSLPMGGTDYGYTF. The CDR3 region has the DNA TGTGCCAGCAGCTTGCCGATGGGTGGGACAGATTATGGCTACACCTTC.

V is TRBV29-1 and J is TRBJ2-7; D unresolved. This CDR3 has 14 residues. V was clipped by 7 bases and J by 2 bases, with 18 bases between them. CDR1 and CDR2 from the germline V gene are SQVTM and ANQGSEA. The CDR3 is CSAQTGSNTYEQYF. The CDR3 DNA reads TGCAGCGCCCAAACCGGGTCCAACACCTACGAGCAGTACTTC.

The rearrangement joins TRBV5-6 to TRBJ2-2; the D gene is possibly TRBD2 (6 bases). Germline CDR1 SGHDT, CDR2 YYEEEE. Trimming cost V 1 base and J 5 bases, with 15 bases left between them. There are 16 residues in the CDR3. The CDR3 DNA is TGTGCCAGCAGCTTGTTCGGGGCTCGGGGGACCGGGGAGCTGTTTTTT. It is translated as CASSLFGARGTGELFF.

This chain links TRBV4-2 with TRBJ2-2; D is uncertain. CDR3 length: 14 residues. Between the trimmed V and J ends, which lost 1 base and 3 bases, there was a span of 6 bases. From germline, CDR1 is LGHNA and CDR2 YNFKEQ. CDR3 in DNA: TGTGCCAGCAGCCAAGGACTTGACACCGGGGAGCTGTTTTTT. Translating gives CASSQGLDTGELFF.

The V gene is TRBV19, the J gene TRBJ1-2; D not resolved. This CDR3 has 23 amino acids. Germline CDR1 is LNHDA and CDR2 is SQIVND (reference sequence). Trimming took 3 bases from V and 6 from J, leaving 41 bases between them. CDR3 sequence reads: CASSMTAALTMATPNTWEHGYTF. The CDR3 DNA follows: TGTGCCAGTAGTATGACGGCGGCTCTAACTATGGCTACACCCAACACCTGGGAGCATGGCTACACCTTC.

Only a few counts were recorded for this clone. V usage is TRBV30 and J usage is TRBJ2-1; tentative D call: TRBD1 (6 bases). This CDR3 region has 21 residues. Per germline, CDR1 GTSNPN and CDR2 SVGIG (reference sequence). Trimming cost V 3 bases and J 0 bases, with 30 bases left between them. Written as DNA, the CDR3 is TGTGCCTGGAGACAGGGCGCAGGTAGGAGGCAGGAAGGATACTCCTACAATGAGCAGTTCTTC. It yields the protein CAWRQGAGRRQEGYSYNEQFF.

Regarding this clone: Other DNA sequences in this sample translate to the same CDR3. The chain has TRBV13 and TRBJ2-1; tentatively, D is TRBD1 (6 bases). This CDR3 contains 12 residues. Looked up from germline, CDR1 is PRHDT and CDR2 is FYEKMQ (reference sequence). Between the trimmed V and J ends, which lost 2 bases and 15 bases, there was a span of 14 bases. The CDR3 nucleotides read TGTGCCAGCAGCTTACCCACAGGGAATCCGTTCTTC. This sequence encodes CASSLPTGNPFF. The full variable domain, its missing parts supplied by reference TRBV13 and TRBJ2-1, is AAGVIQSPRHLIKEKRETATLKCYPIPRHDTVYWYQQGPGQDPQFLISFYEKMQSDKGSIPDRFSAQQFSDYHSELNMSSLELGDSALYFCASSLPTGNPFFGPGTRLTVL.

V is TRBV11-2 and J is TRBJ1-1; a weak D match, TRBD1 (6 bases). V lost 5 bases and J lost 7, with 8 bases in between. Per germline, CDR1 SGHAT and CDR2 FQNNGV. This CDR3 has 11 amino acids. CDR3 bases: TGTGCCAGCAGCCGGACAGTTGAAGCTTTCTTT. Translating gives CASSRTVEAFF.